This record concerns one T cell receptor (beta chain) sequence. In germline, CDR1 is SGHAT, CDR2 FQNNGV. The CDR3 loop spans 16 amino acids. With V trimmed by 6 bases and J by 0 bases, 4 bases remained unmatched. Produced via immunoSEQ multiplex PCR; TCRdb's table is partial and in-frame only. The data show 100,000 to 150,000 clones, about nine tenths seen once. This record belongs to a study of T cell responses to AZD1222 COVID-19 vaccine. This specimen was peripheral blood, taken on day 0 of AZD1222 vaccination. This clonotype originated in an adult in good health. The rearrangement uses TRBV11-2 and TRBJ1-6; 8 bases fit TRBD1. The CDR3 nucleotides are TGTGCCAGCAGGCGGACAGGGCCCTCCTATAATTCACCCCTCCACTTT. As protein: CASRRTGPSYNSPLHF.